The text below deals with one T cell receptor (beta chain). CDR3 length: 14 amino acids. Trimming took 8 bases from V and 2 from J; bases not matched to a gene: 5. CDR1 and CDR2 from the germline V gene are SEHNR and FQNEAQ (reference sequence). This sample was included in a study of T cells in tuberculosis. Some clones are missing from TCRdb's copy, which holds only in-frame ones; the method was immunoSEQ multiplex PCR. The sample records 35,000 to 50,000 clones, 90% to 95% being singletons. The origin of this receptor is a donor aged 10 to 29 with latent tuberculosis or without tuberculosis infection. Some clones in this sample may be carry-over from other donors' samples. Sequencing was carried out using PBMCs. The J gene is TRBJ2-1, the V gene TRBV7-9, with 8 bases aligning to TRBD2. CDR3: CASSSGSTYNEQFF. DNA of the CDR3: TGTGCCAGCTCTAGCGGGTCAACCTACAATGAGCAGTTCTTC.